One sample yielded the 20 T cell receptor beta chains listed below, sequenced in a study of blood T cell repertoires in COVID-19. Clones were read by immunoSEQ multiplex PCR, and TCRdb kept only the in-frame ones, dropping some. The sample holds 350,000 or so clones; roughly nine tenths are singletons and the top ten take just under 4%. Material: peripheral blood. These receptors were taken from a woman aged 55-75 years with COVID-19, enrolled during active disease.

This chain uses TRBV6-5 with TRBJ1-6; perhaps TRBD1 as D (6 bases). Germline lookup yields CDR1 MNHEY and CDR2 SVGAGI. V lost 6 bases and J lost 7, with 16 bases in between. The length of the CDR3 is 15 residues. The CDR3 spells CASRSQGSLNSPLHF. The CDR3 bases are TGTGCCAGCAGATCACAGGGTAGCCTAAATTCACCCCTCCACTTT.

This clone showed up just once. The V and J genes are TRBV7-3 and TRBJ2-5, with TRBD1 identical over 8 bases. The DNA end is more similar to TRBJ2-7, so the J call may be wrong. In germline, CDR1 is SGHTA, CDR2 FQGTGA. The CDR3 covers 13 residues. CDR3: CASSPDRGYEQYF. The CDR3 DNA reads as TGTGCCAGCAGCCCAGACAGGGGCTACGAGCAGTACTTC.

The chain uses TRBV5-1 and TRBJ2-1, with D perhaps matching TRBD1 (5 bases). The CDR3 spans 15 residues. Looked up from germline, CDR1 is SGHRS and CDR2 is YFSETQ. Trimming took off 0 bases at V and 7 bases at J, with 14 bases between the two ends. The CDR3 nucleotides are TGCGCCAGCAGCTTGGGTCGCCAGGGCACAAATGAGCAGTTCTTC. Its protein product is CASSLGRQGTNEQFF.

In this sample, this clone turned up a few times. The gene calls are TRBV5-4 and TRBJ1-1, with D maybe TRBD1 (6 bases). Germline CDR1 and CDR2: SGHNT and YYREEE (reference sequence). Trimming shortened V by 5 bases and J by 8 bases, and 10 bases separated the two germline ends. The CDR3 has 11 amino acids. This CDR3 is CASSYREEAFF. CDR3 nucleotides: TGTGCCAGCAGTTACAGGGAAGAAGCTTTCTTT.

The rearrangement joins TRBV7-6 to TRBJ1-1; weak D call: TRBD1 (5 bases). The ends were cut back, 10 bases at V and 0 bases at J, with 12 bases in the middle. The CDR3 has 13 residues. In germline, CDR1 is SGHVS, CDR2 FNYEAQ. The CDR3 DNA sequence: TGTGCCACCGGGCCAGGGATGAACACTGAAGCTTTCTTT. Amino acids: CATGPGMNTEAFF.

The V and J genes are TRBV29-1 and TRBJ1-1; 9 nucleotides align to TRBD1. The V segment lost 7 bases and the J segment 1 base; nucleotides outside the gene matches: 4. The CDR3 runs to 13 residues. Germline V gives CDR1 SQVTM, CDR2 ANQGSEA. The CDR3 loop reads CSAWDRENTEAFF. As DNA, the CDR3 is TGCAGCGCCTGGGACAGGGAGAACACTGAAGCTTTCTTT.

Written as DNA, the CDR3 is TGCGCCACCCGAAAGGAGGAGAACACTGAAGCTTTCTTT. Translation: CATRKEENTEAFF. The chain links TRBV5-1 to TRBJ1-1; unclear D gene. This CDR3 comprises 13 residues. The germline gives CDR1 SGHRS, CDR2 YFSETQ. The ends were cut back, 9 bases at V and 1 base at J, with 13 bases in the middle.

The V gene is TRBV25-1, the J gene TRBJ1-4; D is unresolved. Germline CDR1 MGHDK, CDR2 SYGVNS. Trimming pared 1 base from V and 0 bases from J, leaving 12 bases between. The CDR3 length is 17 residues. The CDR3 loop reads CASSEWPASATNEKLFF. CDR3 nucleotide sequence: TGTGCCAGCAGTGAATGGCCGGCCAGCGCAACTAATGAAAAACTGTTTTTT.

The chain employs TRBV2 and TRBJ1-2; D call uncertain. V lost 3 bases, J lost 7 bases, and 6 bases lay in between. Per germline, CDR1 SNHLY and CDR2 FYNNEI. There are 11 residues in the CDR3. CDR3 nucleotides: TGTGCCAGCAGTGATAGAGTTGGCTACACCTTC. As protein: CASSDRVGYTF. Full variable domain (missing parts from reference TRBV2 and TRBJ1-2): EPEVTQTPSHQVTQMGQEVILRCVPISNHLYFYWYRQILGQKVEFLVSFYNNEISEKSEIFDDQFSVERPDGSNFTLKIRSTKLEDSAMYFCASSDRVGYTFGSGTRLTVV.

J is TRBJ2-7 and V is TRBV27; 8 bases match TRBD1. The V gene end was trimmed by 6 bases and the J gene end by 7 bases; junction bases not matched to a gene: 17. The CDR3 is 16 residues long. Germline V gene data show CDR1 as MNHEY and CDR2 as SMNVEV (reference sequence). CDR3 protein: CASSALGQGQGWEQYF. The CDR3 DNA follows: TGTGCCAGCAGCGCTTTAGGACAGGGCCAAGGGTGGGAGCAGTACTTC.

Details on this clone: The junction differs from germline at one of its ends, possibly a read error. The rearrangement links TRBV6-5 to TRBJ1-3; 8 nucleotides align to TRBD1. This CDR3 is built from 15 residues. From germline, CDR1 is MNHEY and CDR2 SVGAGI. The CDR3 coding sequence is TGTGCCAGCAGTTACGGGCAGGGGGCTGGGAACACCATATATTTT. This gives the protein CASSYGQGAGNTIYF.

This clone has only one observation. This chain joins TRBV9 and TRBJ2-7, with 12 bases fitting TRBD2. There are 15 residues in the CDR3. V was pared by 3 bases and J by 2 bases, with 3 bases of the junction left unmatched. Germline V lookup: CDR1 SGDLS, CDR2 YYNGEE. The CDR3 sequence: CASSELAGGTYEQYF. CDR3 DNA: TGTGCCAGCAGCGAACTAGCGGGGGGTACCTACGAGCAGTACTTC.

The gene calls are TRBV27 and TRBJ1-2, with D unresolved. Germline lookup yields CDR1 MNHEY and CDR2 SMNVEV (reference sequence). The length of the CDR3 is 15 residues. Trimming removed 8 bases from V and 0 bases from J, with 16 bases in between. The CDR3 loop reads CASYPRAASNYGYTF. The CDR3 nucleotides read TGTGCCAGCTATCCGAGGGCAGCTTCTAACTATGGCTACACCTTC.

The chain employs TRBV5-1 and TRBJ2-7; D gene uncertain. The CDR3 contains 15 residues. Trimming removed 0 bases from V and 2 bases from J, with 12 bases in between. Germline V gene sequence: CDR1 SGHRS, CDR2 YFSETQ. The chain's CDR3 is CASSLEAALPYEQYF. CDR3 bases: TGCGCCAGCAGCTTGGAGGCAGCGCTCCCCTACGAGCAGTACTTC.

The genes are TRBV5-1 and TRBJ2-3; the match to TRBD2 covers 14 bases. CDR3 length: 17 residues. CDR1 is SGHRS and CDR2 is YFSETQ in the germline V gene. The trim removed 3 bases at V and 4 bases at J, leaving 7 bases unmatched. The CDR3 bases are TGCGCCAGCAGCTCCGGGACTAGCGGGGGTAGCGCAGATACGCAGTATTTT. It is translated as CASSSGTSGGSADTQYF.

J is TRBJ1-3 and V is TRBV7-2; D possibly corresponds to TRBD1 (6 bases). V was pared by 3 bases and J by 2 bases, with 14 bases between. CDR1 is SGHTA, CDR2 FQGNSA, per germline. The CDR3 is made up of 16 amino acids. The CDR3 nucleotides read TGTGCCAGCAGCTTTCAATCGACAGGAACTGGAAACACCATATATTTT. Translation gives CASSFQSTGTGNTIYF.

The rearrangement joins TRBV18 to TRBJ2-5; D is perhaps TRBD1 (6 bases). Looked up from germline, CDR1 is KGHSH and CDR2 is LQKENI. This CDR3 has 13 residues. Trimming stripped 6 bases from V and 4 bases from J, with 12 bases between. The CDR3 is CASSHSGVETQYF. In DNA, the CDR3 is TGTGCCAGCTCTCATTCAGGGGTAGAGACCCAGTACTTC.

The chain couples TRBV6-5 to TRBJ1-2; tentative D call: TRBD1 (5 bases). In germline, CDR1 is MNHEY, CDR2 SVGAGI. The ends were cut back, 0 bases at V and 0 bases at J, with 8 bases in the middle. The CDR3 totals 15 residues. The CDR3 DNA follows: TGTGCCAGCAGTTACTCTCGGACATCTAACTATGGCTACACCTTC. It specifies CASSYSRTSNYGYTF.

With regard to this clone: Other DNA sequences in this sample translate to the same CDR3. This chain joins TRBV11-2 and TRBJ1-1, with D unclear. Trimming removed 0 bases at V and 1 base at J, with 9 bases between. Germline assignment: CDR1 SGHAT and CDR2 FQNNGV. The CDR3 extends over 15 amino acids. The DNA of the CDR3 is TGTGCCAGCAGCTTAGAAATTAGAGGGAACACTGAAGCTTTCTTT. It yields the protein CASSLEIRGNTEAFF.

CDR3 in amino acids: CASSPGQGTVTEAFF. The CDR3 DNA reads as TGTGCCAGCTCACCAGGACAGGGCACCGTCACTGAAGCTTTCTTT. The chain uses TRBV18 and TRBJ1-1; TRBD1 matches 8 bases. CDR3 length: 15 amino acids. The V segment lost 2 bases and the J segment 4 bases; nucleotides outside the gene matches: 6. CDR1 and CDR2 from the germline V gene are KGHSH and LQKENI.